This T cell receptor beta chain appears in the sequencing data of a study of T cells in Graves' hyperthyroidism and ophthalmopathy. General study results and limits: Blood samples included most of the expanded thyroid clonotypes exceeding 0.001. Progression to ophthalmopathy was predicted a median of roughly 6.6 months early.

This clonotype was recorded many times. Its antigen is not identified. There are 15 residues in the CDR3. Germline-derived CDR1 and CDR2 are SGHTA and FQGNSA. With 2 bases removed from V and 0 bases from J, the gap between germline ends came to 10 bases. RNA transcripts gave rise to amplified TCR beta CDR3 regions. The HTBI primer set was used in a first-round RT-PCR of the TCR CDR3. MiXCR, run by TCRdb on the multiplex PCR reads, gives a single entry per CDR3 protein. The sample lists around 500,000 distinct CDR3 sequences, about 16% seen once, with about 29% in the top ten. The receptor comes from a woman aged 25 to 39 with Graves' ophthalmopathy. The specimen was blood. The rearrangement uses TRBV7-2 and TRBJ1-2; possible D gene TRBD1, 5 bases. The chain's CDR3 is CASSLMTATNYGYTF. In DNA form, the CDR3 reads TGTGCCAGCAGCTTAATGACAGCTACTAACTATGGCTACACCTTC.